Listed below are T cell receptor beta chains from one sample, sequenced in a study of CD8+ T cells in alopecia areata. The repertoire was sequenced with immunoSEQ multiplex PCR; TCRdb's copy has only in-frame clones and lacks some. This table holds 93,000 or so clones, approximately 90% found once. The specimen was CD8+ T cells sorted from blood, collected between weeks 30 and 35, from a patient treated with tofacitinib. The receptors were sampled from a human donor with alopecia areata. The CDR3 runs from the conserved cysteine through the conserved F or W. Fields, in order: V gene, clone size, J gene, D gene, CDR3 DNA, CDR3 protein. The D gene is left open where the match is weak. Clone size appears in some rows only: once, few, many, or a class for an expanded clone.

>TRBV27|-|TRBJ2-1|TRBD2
TGTGCCAGCAGACTCACAGCGGGAGGTTTCAATGAGCAGTTCTTC
CASRLTAGGFNEQFF
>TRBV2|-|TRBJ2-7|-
TGTGCCAGCCGGCAGAACTACTACGAGCAGTACTTC
CASRQNYYEQYF
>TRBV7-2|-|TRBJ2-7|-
TGTGCCATCGTTTGGGCTTCCTACGAGCAGTACTTC
CAIVWASYEQYF
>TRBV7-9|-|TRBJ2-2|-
TGTGCCAGCAGCTCAGATCCTTTTTCTAACACCGGGGAGCTGTTTTTT
CASSSDPFSNTGELFF
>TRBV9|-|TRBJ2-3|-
TGTGCCAGCAGCGCCGGAGGGGACCTGGGCACAGATACGCAGTATTTT
CASSAGGDLGTDTQYF
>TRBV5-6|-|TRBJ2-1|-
TGTGCCAGCAGCTTGGCCTCGCCCGATGAGCAGTTCTTC
CASSLASPDEQFF
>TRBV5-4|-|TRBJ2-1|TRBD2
TGTGCCAGCAGCAAGACTAGCGGTCACTACAATGAGCAGTTCTTC
CASSKTSGHYNEQFF
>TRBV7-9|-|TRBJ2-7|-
TGTGCCAGCAGCCCCCCAGGGGGAGGAGGCGACGAGCAGTACTTC
CASSPPGGGGDEQYF
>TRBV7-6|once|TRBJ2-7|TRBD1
TGTGCCAGCAGCAGAGGACAGGGGATGTCCTACGAGCAGTACTTC
CASSRGQGMSYEQYF
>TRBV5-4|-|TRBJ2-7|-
TGTGCCAGCACCTCGAATTCTAACGAGCAGTACTTC
CASTSNSNEQYF
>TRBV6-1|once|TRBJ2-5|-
TGTGCCAGCAGTGAAGTCCCGGTGGTGGAGACCCAGTACTTC
CASSEVPVVETQYF
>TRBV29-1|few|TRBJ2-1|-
TGCAGCGTTGAAGTCCCGGGGGGCACCTACAATGAGCAGTTCTTC
CSVEVPGGTYNEQFF
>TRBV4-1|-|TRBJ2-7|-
TGCGCCAGCAGCCCTGGGCAGGGGAACTACGAGCAGTACTTC
CASSPGQGNYEQYF
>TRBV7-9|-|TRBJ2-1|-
TGTGCCAGCAGCTATCCGGCGGGCGGGATGTCCTACAATGAGCAGTTCTTC
CASSYPAGGMSYNEQFF
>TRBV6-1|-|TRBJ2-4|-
TGTGCCAGCAGCAAGGGTGAAAACATTCAGTACTTC
CASSKGENIQYF
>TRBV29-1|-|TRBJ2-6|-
TGCAGCGTCAGTACAGGGACCACTGGGGCCAACGTCCTGACTTTC
CSVSTGTTGANVLTF
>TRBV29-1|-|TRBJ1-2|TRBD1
TGCAGCGTTGAAGGGTCACGGGACAGGGTCGATGGCTACACCTTC
CSVEGSRDRVDGYTF
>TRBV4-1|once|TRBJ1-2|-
TGCGCCAGCAGCCCCTTGTCGGGGGGTGACTATGGCTACACCTTC
CASSPLSGGDYGYTF
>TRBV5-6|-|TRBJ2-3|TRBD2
TGTGCCAGCAGCACCGGGACTAGCGGTAGCACAGATACGCAGTATTTT
CASSTGTSGSTDTQYF
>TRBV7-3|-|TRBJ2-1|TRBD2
TGTGCCAGCAGCCGAGGGACTAGCGGGAGCGATGAGCAGTTCTTC
CASSRGTSGSDEQFF
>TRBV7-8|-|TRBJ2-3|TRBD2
TGTGCCAGCAGCTCGAGACTAGCGGGGGACACAGATACGCAGTATTTT
CASSSRLAGDTDTQYF
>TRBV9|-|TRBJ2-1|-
TGTGCCAGCAGCGTAGGAACCTCGGGGAGGAGTGAGCAGTTCTTC
CASSVGTSGRSEQFF
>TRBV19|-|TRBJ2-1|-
TGTGCCAGTAGTCATTACTCAGGCGGCGATGAGCAGTTCTTC
CASSHYSGGDEQFF
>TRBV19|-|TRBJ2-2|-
TGTGCCAGTAGTCCGGGGAATGAAATCGGGGAGCTGTTTTTT
CASSPGNEIGELFF
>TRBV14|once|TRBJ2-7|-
TGTGCCAGCAGCCCGACAACCTTTGGCGAGCAGTACTTC
CASSPTTFGEQYF
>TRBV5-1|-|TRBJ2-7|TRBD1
TGCGCCAGCAGCTTAGGACAGGGCGACGACGAGCAGTACTTC
CASSLGQGDDEQYF
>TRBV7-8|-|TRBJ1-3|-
TGTGCCAGCAGCTTGGGCCGCTCTGGAAACACCATATATTTT
CASSLGRSGNTIYF
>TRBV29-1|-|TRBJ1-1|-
TGCAGCGTTGAAGATGATGGGTTGGGGAGCACTGAAGCTTTCTTT
CSVEDDGLGSTEAFF
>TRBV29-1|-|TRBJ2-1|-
TGCAGCGTTGGGCGGTTACAGGACTACCTTAATGAGCAGTTCTTC
CSVGRLQDYLNEQFF
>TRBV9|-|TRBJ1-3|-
TGTGCCAGCAGCTCCACCTCTGGAAACACCATATATTTT
CASSSTSGNTIYF
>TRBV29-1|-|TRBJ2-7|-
TGCAGCATCCAAACTCCGGGACACTACGAGCAGTACTTC
CSIQTPGHYEQYF
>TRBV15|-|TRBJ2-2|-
TGTGCCACCAGCAGAGATCTTGTGAGCGGTAACACCGGGGAGCTGTTTTTT
CATSRDLVSGNTGELFF
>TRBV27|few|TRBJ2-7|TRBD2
TGTGCCAGTGCCCGGGGGGCCTACGAGCAGTACTTC
CASARGAYEQYF
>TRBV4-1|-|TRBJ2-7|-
TGCGCCAGCAGCCAGGGGCTTGGCGGGATGTGGCGCGAGCAGTACTTC
CASSQGLGGMWREQYF
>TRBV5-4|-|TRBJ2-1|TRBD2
TGTGCCAGCAGCTTGGCGGGGGGAATAGGCAATGAGCAGTTCTTC
CASSLAGGIGNEQFF
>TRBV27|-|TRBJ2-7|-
TGTGCCAGCAGTTTATCACCCTACGAGCAGTACTTC
CASSLSPYEQYF
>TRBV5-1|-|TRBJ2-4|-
TGCGCCAGCAGCTTCTGGGGCAGGGAAGACATTCAGTACTTC
CASSFWGREDIQYF
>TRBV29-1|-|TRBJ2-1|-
TGCAGCACGCTGCCAGGGAGCTCCTACAATGAGCAGTTCTTC
CSTLPGSSYNEQFF
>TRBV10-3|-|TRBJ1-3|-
TGTGCCATCAGTGGAAACTCGAAGGAGGGAAACACCATATATTTT
CAISGNSKEGNTIYF
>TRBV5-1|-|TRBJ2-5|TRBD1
TGCGCCAGCAGCTTGGGCGAGACAGGGACGGAGACCCAGTACTTC
CASSLGETGTETQYF
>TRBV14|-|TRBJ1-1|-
TGTGCCAGCAGCCAAGATTCCAGGCGGGCTTTCTTT
CASSQDSRRAFF
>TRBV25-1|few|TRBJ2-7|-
TGTGCCAGCAGTGAAACTGAGTGGAACGAGCAGTACTTC
CASSETEWNEQYF
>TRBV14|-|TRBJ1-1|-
TGTGCCAGCAGCCAAGTAGAGGGGGAGGACGGCCCAGGCACTGAAGCTTTCTTT
CASSQVEGEDGPGTEAFF
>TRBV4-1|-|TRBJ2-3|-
TGCGCCAGCAGTCAAACCCCCGATACGCAGTATTTT
CASSQTPDTQYF
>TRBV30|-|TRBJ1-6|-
TGTGCCTGGCTGGCGGTGGGGAGATCCGAATATAATTCACCCCTCCACTTT
CAWLAVGRSEYNSPLHF
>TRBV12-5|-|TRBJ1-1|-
TGTGCTAGTGGTTTCGAGGACGGCCCTGGAGCTTTCTTT
CASGFEDGPGAFF
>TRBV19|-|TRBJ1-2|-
TGTGCCAGTACGGCTAAGATGGTTTCCGATGGCTACACCTTC
CASTAKMVSDGYTF
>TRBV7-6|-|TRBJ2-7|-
TGTGCCAGCAGCCAGGGGGGGCAGTACTACGAGCAGTACTTC
CASSQGGQYYEQYF
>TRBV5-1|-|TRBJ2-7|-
TGCGCCAGCAGCTTGGGGACGGGGTGGGACGAGCAGTACTTC
CASSLGTGWDEQYF
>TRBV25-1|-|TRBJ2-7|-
TGTGCCAGCAGTGAATATCGGGAGACTAACTCCTACGAGCAGTACTTC
CASSEYRETNSYEQYF
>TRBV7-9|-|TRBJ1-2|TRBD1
TGTGCCAGCAGTCAAAGTAGGGGGACAGACCACTATGGCTACACCTTC
CASSQSRGTDHYGYTF